This T cell receptor (beta chain) stems from a study of blood T cell repertoires in COVID-19 (dated by TCRdb to the early 2020s). Broadly, across the study: Samples from collaborators originated in the United States, Italy and Spain and spanned both the acute and convalescent phases of COVID-19. The samples were drawn from two sources: the first 160 participants of the ongoing ImmuneRACE study, and approximately 1,300 subjects contributed by 6 global collaborators. Deeply sampled blood TCRbeta repertoires from subjects exposed to, actively infected with, or recovered from COVID-19 were included in the dataset. The material from the prospective study consisted of cDNA or gDNA derived from T cells, B-cell-depleted T cells, or PBMCs. HLA class I and class II types, where available, came from metadata supplied by the sample provider rather than from assay-based typing. The repertoires were released in a freely available public database meant as a resource for research on the immune response to SARS-CoV-2. Nearly every sample came with metadata listing a de-identified subject ID, COVID-19 status, age in years and sex.

Relative to germline, V is missing 3 bases and J is missing 9 bases, with 1 base of the junction outside any gene match. The CDR1 and CDR2 encoded by the germline V gene are SGHVS and FQNEAQ. From its cysteine to its phenylalanine, the CDR3 spans 13 amino acids. CDR3 DNA only is kept here, 39 bases in frame from base 1. Study-wide findings and limitations: The quantity of clinical and demographic metadata differed by source and by participant and was supplied without curation.

TCRbeta CDR3 regions were amplified from genomic DNA using the immunoSEQ Assay, a bias-controlled multiplex PCR. Per the original workflow: The number of nucleated cells in each sample was estimated from the amplification of reference gene primers within the assay. Sequence reads were collapsed and filtered to measure the absolute abundance of every unique TCRbeta CDR3 rearrangement. For each sample, productive Simpson clonality was calculated by taking the square root of Simpson's diversity index across productive rearrangements. What TCRdb holds here is the immuneACCESS table cut down to in-frame rearrangements. Part of the clones is not present; checked against another copy, under half of the missing clones reflect an unresolved V gene, and the others are unexplained. V and J calls and clone size come straight from that table; D and trimming were deduced from the DNA. The sample yields hundreds of thousands of clones; roughly 84% were counted once. 18% of the sample comes from the top ten.

About this clone: Its antigen is unknown. The record has no base qualities; no much larger clone is one base away.

The collaborating institutions used their own protocols to collect whole blood in K2EDTA tubes. Collaborator samples were shipped for TCRbeta analysis as frozen whole blood, isolated PBMCs, or DNA extracted from either sample type. The source of this sequence is a woman older than 75 with active or convalescent COVID-19. The sequencing input was peripheral blood. This chain joins TRBV7-8 to TRBJ1-3; 11 nucleotides in the junction match TRBD1. The nucleotide sequence reads as follows: TGTGCCAGCAGCTTCGGGACAGGGGGCACCATATATTTT. This translates into CASSFGTGGTIYF. When the CDR3 is completed using the reference TRBV7-8 and TRBJ1-3 genes on either side, the full variable domain is GAGVSQSPRYKVAKRGQDVALRCDPISGHVSLFWYQQALGQGPEFLTYFQNEAQLDKSGLPSDRFFAERPEGSVSTLKIQRTQQEDSAVYLCASSFGTGGTIYFGEGSWLTVV.